This T cell receptor beta chain comes out of a study of T cell responses to AZD1222 COVID-19 vaccine. Points from the study as a whole: White British ancestry dominated among donors, who included more females, and clonal diversity was possibly underestimated.

Germline V gene data show CDR1 as SGHRS and CDR2 as YFSETQ. With 2 bases clipped from V and 0 bases from J, the junction kept 1 base outside the gene matches. CDR3 size: 15 residues. Regarding this clone: Its specificity is not known.

Generated by immunoSEQ multiplex PCR, the TCRdb table keeps only in-frame clones and is missing some. The sample consists of 100,000 to 130,000 clones, approximately 90% of them appearing once. The gene calls are TRBV5-1 and TRBJ2-1; 8 bases match TRBD1. The source is an adult who received the AZD1222 COVID-19 vaccine. Sequencing used peripheral blood, obtained 28 days after the second AZD1222 dose. The CDR3 nucleotides are TGCGCCAGCAGCTTACAGGGGGGCTCCTACAATGAGCAGTTCTTC. Amino acid sequence: CASSLQGGSYNEQFF.